This T cell receptor (beta chain) emerged from a study of CD8+CD57+ T cells in acquired aplastic anemia. Study-wide background: DNA per sorted CD4+ or CD8+ sample ranged about 0.18 to 30 ug, averaging roughly 3.3 ug.

Study-wide findings and caveats: Between patients and controls, CD8+ Simpson's diversity did not vary significantly.

It was patients with CD8+CD57+ cell expansion by flow cytometry who were chosen for sequencing. Patients were treatment-naive when blood was sampled. Remarks on this clonotype: The antigen is unknown.

TCR beta VDJ combinations and CDR3 sequences were profiled from genomic DNA. Using its own MiXCR run on the reads, TCRdb lists one record per CDR3 protein. The table lists 170,000 or so distinct CDR3 sequences, roughly 60% of them singletons, with approximately 42% in the top ten. The germline V and J ends were trimmed by 1 base and 1 base, with 11 bases remaining between them. The CDR3 totals 15 residues. Per germline, CDR1 SGHRS and CDR2 YFSETQ. Sequencing was carried out using sorted CD4+, CD8+, or CD8+CD57+ T cells (not recorded which) from PBMCs. The clonotype was recovered from a human donor with aplastic anemia. This chain links TRBV5-1 with TRBJ2-5; no clear D. In DNA, the CDR3 is TGCGCCAGCAGCTTGAGGCCCATCTCCCAAGAGACCCAGTACTTC. Amino acids: CASSLRPISQETQYF.